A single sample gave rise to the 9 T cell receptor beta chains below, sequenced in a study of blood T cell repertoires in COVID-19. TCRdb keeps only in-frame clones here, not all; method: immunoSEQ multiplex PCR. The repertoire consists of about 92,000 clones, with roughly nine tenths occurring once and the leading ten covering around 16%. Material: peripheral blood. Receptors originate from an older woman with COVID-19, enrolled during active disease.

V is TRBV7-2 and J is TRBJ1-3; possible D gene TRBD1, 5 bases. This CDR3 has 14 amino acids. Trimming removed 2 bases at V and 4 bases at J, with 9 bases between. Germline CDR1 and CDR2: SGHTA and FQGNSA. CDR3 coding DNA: TGTGCCAGCAGCTTACAGGGATACGGAAACACCATATATTTT. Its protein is CASSLQGYGNTIYF.

The CDR3 is CASSYGDRGVWTEAFF. The CDR3 DNA sequence: TGTGCCAGCAGTTATGGGGACAGGGGAGTTTGGACTGAAGCTTTCTTT. V usage is TRBV6-6 and J usage is TRBJ1-1; 10 bases line up with TRBD1. This CDR3 is built from 16 residues. Germline V lookup: CDR1 MNHNY, CDR2 SVGAGI (reference sequence). J was trimmed by 5 bases and V by 3 bases; bases with no gene match: 9.

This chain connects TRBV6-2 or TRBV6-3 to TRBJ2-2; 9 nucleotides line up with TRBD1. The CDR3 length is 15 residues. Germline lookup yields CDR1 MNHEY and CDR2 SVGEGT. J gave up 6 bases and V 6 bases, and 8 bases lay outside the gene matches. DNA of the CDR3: TGTGCCAGCAGCCCTGGGGACAGGGACCCCGGGGAGCTGTTTTTT. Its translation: CASSPGDRDPGELFF.

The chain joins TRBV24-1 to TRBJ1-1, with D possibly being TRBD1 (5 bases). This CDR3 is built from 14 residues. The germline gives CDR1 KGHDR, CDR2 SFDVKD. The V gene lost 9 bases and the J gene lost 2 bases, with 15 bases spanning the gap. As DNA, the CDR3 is TGTGCCACCGACACGACAGAAGATAACACTGAAGCTTTCTTT. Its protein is CATDTTEDNTEAFF.

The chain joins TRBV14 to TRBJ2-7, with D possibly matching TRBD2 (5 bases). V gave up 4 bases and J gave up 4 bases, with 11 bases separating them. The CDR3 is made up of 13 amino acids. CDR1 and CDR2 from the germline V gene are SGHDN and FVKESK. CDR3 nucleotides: TGTGCCAGCAGCCGCCCCGGGGAGTACGAGCAGTACTTC. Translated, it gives CASSRPGEYEQYF.

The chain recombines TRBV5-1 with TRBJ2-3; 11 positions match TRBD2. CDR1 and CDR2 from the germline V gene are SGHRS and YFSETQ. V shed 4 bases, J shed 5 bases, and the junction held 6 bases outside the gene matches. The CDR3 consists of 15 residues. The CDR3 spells CASSGSGGAQDTQYF. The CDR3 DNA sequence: TGCGCCAGCAGCGGTAGCGGGGGGGCACAAGATACGCAGTATTTT.

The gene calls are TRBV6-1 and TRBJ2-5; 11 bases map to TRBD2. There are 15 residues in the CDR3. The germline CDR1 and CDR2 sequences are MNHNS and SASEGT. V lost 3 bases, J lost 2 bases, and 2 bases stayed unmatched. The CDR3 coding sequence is TGTGCCAGCAGTGACGGGACTAGCGGACAAGAGACCCAGTACTTC. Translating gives CASSDGTSGQETQYF.

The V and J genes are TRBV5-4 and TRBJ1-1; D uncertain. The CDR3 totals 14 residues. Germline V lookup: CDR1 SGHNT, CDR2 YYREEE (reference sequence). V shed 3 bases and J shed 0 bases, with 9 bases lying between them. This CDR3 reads CASSWSGVNTEAFF. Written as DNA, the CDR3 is TGTGCCAGCAGCTGGTCAGGTGTGAACACTGAAGCTTTCTTT. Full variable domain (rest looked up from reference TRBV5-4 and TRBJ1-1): ETGVTQSPTHLIKTRGQQVTLRCSSQSGHNTVSWYQQALGQGPQFIFQYYREEENGRGNFPPRFSGLQFPNYSSELNVNALELDDSALYLCASSWSGVNTEAFFGQGTRLTVV.

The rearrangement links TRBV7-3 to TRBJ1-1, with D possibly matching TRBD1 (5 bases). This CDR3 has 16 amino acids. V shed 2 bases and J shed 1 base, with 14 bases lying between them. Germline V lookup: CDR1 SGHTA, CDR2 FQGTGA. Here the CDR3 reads CASSLSGAGGNTEAFF. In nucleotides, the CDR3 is TGTGCCAGCAGCTTATCGGGTGCCGGGGGGAACACTGAAGCTTTCTTT.